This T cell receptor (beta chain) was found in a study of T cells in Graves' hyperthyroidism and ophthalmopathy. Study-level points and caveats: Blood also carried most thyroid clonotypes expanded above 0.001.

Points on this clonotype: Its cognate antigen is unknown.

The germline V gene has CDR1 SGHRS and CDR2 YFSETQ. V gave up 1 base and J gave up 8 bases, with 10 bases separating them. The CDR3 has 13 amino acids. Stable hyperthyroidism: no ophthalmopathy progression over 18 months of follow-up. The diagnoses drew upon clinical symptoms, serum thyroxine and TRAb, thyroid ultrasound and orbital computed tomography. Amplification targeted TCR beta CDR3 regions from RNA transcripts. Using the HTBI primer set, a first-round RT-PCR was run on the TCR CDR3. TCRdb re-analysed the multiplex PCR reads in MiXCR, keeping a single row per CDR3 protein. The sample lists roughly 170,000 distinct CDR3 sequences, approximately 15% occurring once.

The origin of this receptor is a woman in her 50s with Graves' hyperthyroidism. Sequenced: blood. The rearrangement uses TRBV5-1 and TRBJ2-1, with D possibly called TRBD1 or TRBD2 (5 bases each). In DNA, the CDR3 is TGCGCCAGCAGCTTGAGAGGGGTTGATGAGCAGTTCTTC. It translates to CASSLRGVDEQFF.